These 32 T cell receptor beta chains originate from one sample sequenced in a study of T cells in narcolepsy. The repertoire was sequenced with immunoSEQ multiplex PCR; TCRdb's copy has only in-frame clones and lacks some. The repertoire consists of about 35,000 clones, with less than 90% occurring once and the leading ten covering about 1%. Specimen: memory (CD45RA-) CD4+ T cells from blood. These receptors originate from a human donor in good health.

The chain combines TRBV6-6 with TRBJ2-5; D call uncertain. V was clipped by 4 bases and J by 3 bases, with 6 bases between them. CDR3 length: 12 residues. Germline V gene sequence: CDR1 MNHNY, CDR2 SVGAGI (reference sequence). The CDR3 nucleotides read TGTGCCAGCAGTTCAGAAGAAGAGACCCAGTACTTC. It encodes CASSSEEETQYF.

The chain couples TRBV10-3 to TRBJ1-1, with D possibly being TRBD1 (5 bases). The CDR3 loop spans 14 amino acids. Trimming took 6 bases from V and 5 from J, leaving 16 bases between them. Germline assignment: CDR1 ENHRY and CDR2 SYGVKD. The CDR3 sequence is CAIRGDPSRTEAFF. In DNA form, the CDR3 reads TGTGCCATCAGGGGGGACCCATCGCGGACTGAAGCTTTCTTT.

This clone was counted only a few times. The V gene is TRBV5-6, the J gene TRBJ1-6, with TRBD1 identical over 7 bases. The CDR3 has 17 residues. Trimming removed 0 bases from V and 6 bases from J; junction bases left unmatched: 9. The V gene's germline CDR1 is SGHDT and CDR2 YYEEEE. This CDR3 reads CASSLAGGGLTNSPLHF. CDR3 in DNA: TGTGCCAGCAGCTTGGCAGGGGGTGGACTAACTAATTCACCCCTCCACTTT. Drawing the rest from reference TRBV5-6 and TRBJ1-6, the complete variable domain is DAGVTQSPTHLIKTRGQQVTLRCSPKSGHDTVSWYQQALGQGPQFIFQYYEEEERQRGNFPDRFSGHQFPNYSSELNVNALLLGDSALYLCASSLAGGGLTNSPLHFGNGTRLTVT.

The chain joins TRBV6-6 to TRBJ2-3, with a tentative D call TRBD1 (6 bases). CDR1 is MNHNY and CDR2 is SVGAGI in the germline V gene (reference sequence). This CDR3 has 14 residues. Between the trimmed V and J ends, which lost 6 bases and 0 bases, there was a span of 10 bases. The CDR3 DNA sequence: TGTGCCAGCAGCCTGACAGGAAGCACAGATACGCAGTATTTT. Its translation: CASSLTGSTDTQYF.

The J gene is TRBJ2-6, the V gene TRBV18, with 7 bases identical to TRBD1. CDR3 length: 17 amino acids. Per germline, CDR1 KGHSH and CDR2 LQKENI. The J segment lost 2 bases and the V segment lost 3 bases, leaving 7 bases of the junction unmatched. CDR3 region: CASSPRQGRTGANVLTF. CDR3 DNA sequence: TGTGCCAGCTCACCCAGACAGGGAAGGACTGGGGCCAACGTCCTGACTTTC. Full variable domain (missing parts from reference TRBV18 and TRBJ2-6): NAGVMQNPRHLVRRRGQEARLRCSPMKGHSHVYWYRQLPEEGLKFMVYLQKENIIDESGMPKERFSAEFPKEGPSILRIQQVVRGDSAAYFCASSPRQGRTGANVLTFGAGSRLTVL.

This chain connects TRBV6-5 to TRBJ1-3, with 7 bases identical to TRBD1. The CDR3 is made up of 14 amino acids. Trimming removed 4 bases from V and 4 bases from J; junction bases left unmatched: 4. The germline V gene has CDR1 MNHEY and CDR2 SVGAGI. The CDR3 region is CASSLGGAGNTIYF. CDR3 nucleotide sequence: TGTGCCAGCAGTTTAGGGGGCGCGGGAAACACCATATATTTT.

The chain uses TRBV6-1 and TRBJ1-6; D gene uncertain. Trimming cost V 6 bases and J 7 bases, with 13 bases left between them. Germline-derived CDR1 and CDR2 are MNHNS and SASEGT. The CDR3 has 14 amino acids. CDR3 sequence reads: CASRSGVFNSPLHF. The CDR3 DNA reads as TGTGCCAGCAGGAGTGGGGTATTCAATTCACCCCTCCACTTT.

The chain recombines TRBV10-3 with TRBJ2-7; TRBD2 might be the D (6 bases). V was pared by 4 bases and J by 3 bases, with 10 bases between. The CDR3 is 13 amino acids. Germline lookup yields CDR1 ENHRY and CDR2 SYGVKD. CDR3 bases: TGTGCCATCAGTGGGGGACTTGGCTACGAGCAGTACTTC. Translation: CAISGGLGYEQYF.

V usage is TRBV10-1 and J usage is TRBJ2-7, with 9 bases identical to TRBD1. CDR3 length: 11 residues. From germline, CDR1 is WNHNN and CDR2 SYGVQD (reference sequence). J was trimmed by 5 bases and V by 8 bases; bases with no gene match: 1. The CDR3 DNA reads TGCGCCAGCGGGGACAGGGACGAGCAGTACTTC. The encoded protein is CASGDRDEQYF.

This rearrangement joins TRBV7-8 to TRBJ2-7; maybe TRBD1 (6 bases). V lost 0 bases and J 4 bases, leaving 10 bases between the germline ends. The CDR3 has 14 residues. Germline values: CDR1 SGHVS, CDR2 FQNEAQ. The CDR3 DNA reads as TGTGCCAGCAGCTTAGCTGGCAGGGGATACGAGCAGTACTTC. Translated, it gives CASSLAGRGYEQYF.

The chain couples TRBV7-9 to TRBJ2-5, with no clear D. V was trimmed by 2 bases and J by 4 bases, leaving 14 bases between them. This CDR3 has 15 residues. Germline lookup yields CDR1 SEHNR and CDR2 FQNEAQ (reference sequence). The CDR3, as DNA: TGTGCCAGCAGCTTATGGGCCTCAAAAGGAGAGACCCAGTACTTC. Protein: CASSLWASKGETQYF.

The CDR3 spells CASSPGGMYEQYF. CDR3 nucleotide sequence: TGTGCCAGCAGCCCGGGGGGGATGTACGAGCAGTACTTC. The V call is TRBV7-9, the J call TRBJ2-7, with 8 bases identical to TRBD2. Germline V gene data show CDR1 as SEHNR and CDR2 as FQNEAQ (reference sequence). Trimming at V came to 5 bases and at J to 4 bases, leaving 4 bases not matched to a gene. This CDR3 has 13 residues.

This chain joins TRBV18 and TRBJ2-7, with 8 positions matching TRBD1. Germline-derived CDR1 and CDR2 are KGHSH and LQKENI. The J segment lost 6 bases and the V segment lost 3 bases, leaving 7 bases of the junction unmatched. The CDR3 contains 14 residues. Here the CDR3 reads CASSPGQGRSEQYF. The CDR3 DNA reads as TGTGCCAGCTCACCTGGACAGGGTAGGAGCGAGCAGTACTTC.

This sequence joins TRBV28 and TRBJ2-5; D call uncertain. The germline V gene encodes CDR1 MDHEN and CDR2 SYDVKM. The CDR3 sequence is 15 residues long. The germline V and J ends were trimmed by 6 bases and 0 bases, with 14 bases remaining between them. The CDR3: CASSPRPAYQETQYF. The CDR3 region has the DNA TGTGCCAGCAGCCCACGACCGGCGTACCAAGAGACCCAGTACTTC.

This chain uses TRBV15 with TRBJ2-5; D may correspond to TRBD1 or TRBD2 (6 bases each). Germline V gives CDR1 LNHNV, CDR2 YYDKDF (reference sequence). V was clipped by 5 bases and J by 4 bases, with 17 bases between them. The CDR3 covers 15 residues. As DNA, the CDR3 is TGTGCCACCAGCGGGGGCCTCACTAGCTTAGAGACCCAGTACTTC. Translation gives CATSGGLTSLETQYF.

CDR3 sequence reads: CASSEGDRYSSYEQYF. The CDR3 DNA reads as TGTGCCAGCAGTGAAGGCGACAGGTACTCCTCCTACGAGCAGTACTTC. The chain links TRBV2 to TRBJ2-7, with TRBD1 as a possible D gene (6 bases). The CDR3 loop spans 16 amino acids. CDR1 and CDR2 (germline): SNHLY, FYNNEI. The V gene lost 1 base and the J gene lost 0 bases, with 13 bases spanning the gap.

This clone was recorded only once. The chain is built from TRBV9 and TRBJ1-6, with D possibly being TRBD1 (6 bases). This CDR3 is built from 14 residues. The germline gives CDR1 SGDLS, CDR2 YYNGEE. Trimming took off 0 bases at V and 7 bases at J, with 8 bases between the two ends. The CDR3 DNA reads as TGTGCCAGCAGCGTAGCTCAGGGGAATTCACCCCTCCACTTT. Translated: CASSVAQGNSPLHF.

The chain links TRBV11-2 to TRBJ1-6, with TRBD1 as a possible D gene (5 bases). The CDR3 loop spans 13 amino acids. Trimming shortened V by 5 bases and J by 8 bases, and 10 bases separated the two germline ends. CDR1 SGHAT and CDR2 FQNNGV come from the germline V gene. The CDR3 sequence is CASSAKTDSPLHF. The CDR3 coding sequence is TGTGCCAGCAGCGCCAAGACAGATTCACCCCTCCACTTT.

The chain has TRBV6-5 and TRBJ1-3, with 10 bases that match TRBD1. Trimming took 2 bases from V and 4 from J; bases not matched to a gene: 5. Germline V lookup: CDR1 MNHEY, CDR2 SVGAGI. CDR3 length: 16 residues. CDR3 sequence reads: CASSYGTGVGGNTIYF. As DNA, the CDR3 is TGTGCCAGCAGTTACGGGACAGGGGTGGGAGGAAACACCATATATTTT.

V is TRBV15 and J is TRBJ2-1; no firm D call. The CDR3 has 12 residues. Trimming stripped 0 bases from V and 7 bases from J, with 4 bases between. In germline, CDR1 is LNHNV, CDR2 YYDKDF (reference sequence). The CDR3 DNA sequence: TGTGCCACCAGCAGAGATGGGAATGAGCAGTTCTTC. Residues: CATSRDGNEQFF.

This chain links TRBV19 with TRBJ1-1, with D possibly being TRBD1 (5 bases). CDR3 length: 11 residues. Germline lookup yields CDR1 LNHDA and CDR2 SQIVND (reference sequence). V lost 9 bases and J 6 bases, leaving 11 bases between the germline ends. This chain's CDR3 is CASKKGSEAFF. The CDR3 DNA sequence: TGTGCCAGCAAAAAGGGGTCTGAAGCTTTCTTT.

As DNA, the CDR3 is TGTGCCAGCTCACCAGCGGCAATAACAGATACGCAGTATTTT. Residues: CASSPAAITDTQYF. The genes are TRBV18 and TRBJ2-3, with D unresolved. Germline CDR1 and CDR2: KGHSH and LQKENI. Trimming took 2 bases from V and 3 from J, leaving 9 bases between them. This CDR3 is 14 amino acids long.

In the case of this clone: One junction end disagrees with the germline gene, perhaps due to a read error. In nucleotides, the CDR3 is TGTGCCGGCAGCTTAGAAGAGACCCAGTACTTC. Its protein is CAGSLEETQYF. This rearrangement joins TRBV7-2 to TRBJ2-5; D not certain. CDR1 and CDR2 (germline): SGHTA, FQGNSA. The CDR3 runs to 11 residues.

The V and J genes are TRBV28 and TRBJ2-7; 10 bases map to TRBD1. This CDR3 comprises 15 residues. The J segment lost 3 bases and the V segment lost 4 bases, leaving 6 bases of the junction unmatched. CDR1 is MDHEN, CDR2 SYDVKM, per germline. In DNA form, the CDR3 reads TGTGCCAGCAGTTCAAACCGGGACAGGGGCTACGAGCAGTACTTC. Its protein is CASSSNRDRGYEQYF.

DNA of the CDR3: TGCGCCAGCAGTCCCAAGCGGGGGGGCACAGATACGCAGTATTTT. It yields the protein CASSPKRGGTDTQYF. V is TRBV23-1 and J is TRBJ2-3; 9 nucleotides match TRBD2. TRBV23-1 is treated as an ORF (open reading frame) with a function not yet certain. This CDR3 comprises 15 residues. With 4 bases clipped from V and 1 base from J, the junction kept 3 bases outside the gene matches.

V is TRBV19 and J is TRBJ2-5; a possible D gene is TRBD1 (6 bases). The ends were cut back, 5 bases at V and 5 bases at J, with 18 bases in the middle. Germline assignment: CDR1 LNHDA and CDR2 SQIVND (reference sequence). This CDR3 has 15 amino acids. The CDR3 coding sequence is TGTGCCAGTAGTCCCCTTCGGACAGCCCGCGAGACCCAGTACTTC. This codes for CASSPLRTARETQYF.

This chain connects TRBV28 to TRBJ2-5; 7 bases are a match to TRBD2. The CDR3 length is 13 residues. The V segment lost 6 bases and the J segment 5 bases; nucleotides outside the gene matches: 6. Germline CDR1 MDHEN, CDR2 SYDVKM. The CDR3 DNA reads TGTGCCAGCAGCCCGGGGGGTGCGGAGACCCAGTACTTC. Translation gives CASSPGGAETQYF.

The rearrangement joins TRBV18 to TRBJ2-5; TRBD2 is a possible D gene (6 bases). This CDR3 has 17 residues. The V and J ends lost 6 bases and 4 bases respectively, with 24 bases between them. Germline CDR1 reads KGHSH; CDR2 reads LQKENI. In nucleotides, the CDR3 is TGTGCCAGCTCTCCCATTCCTGGGGGGAGTTTCGGAGAGACCCAGTACTTC. It encodes CASSPIPGGSFGETQYF.

The CDR3 is CASSVEWEGRGYNEQFF. The CDR3 DNA reads TGTGCCAGCAGCGTAGAGTGGGAGGGCCGGGGGTACAATGAGCAGTTCTTC. This sequence joins TRBV9 and TRBJ2-1; 7 bases map to TRBD2. The CDR3 is 17 residues long. J lost 4 bases, V lost 0 bases, and 10 bases had no gene match. Germline lookup yields CDR1 SGDLS and CDR2 YYNGEE.

This clone was counted between two and nine times. The chain is built from TRBV6-5 and TRBJ1-3; D possibly corresponds to TRBD1 (5 bases). CDR1 is MNHEY, CDR2 SVGAGI, per germline. This CDR3 region has 15 residues. Trimming shortened V by 0 bases and J by 3 bases, and 9 bases separated the two germline ends. Written as DNA, the CDR3 is TGTGCCAGCAGTTACTCGTTGGACATTGGAAACACCATATATTTT. This gives the protein CASSYSLDIGNTIYF.

This clone was detected once. This sequence joins TRBV2 and TRBJ2-2, with D unclear. The CDR3 spans 15 residues. The germline V gene has CDR1 SNHLY and CDR2 FYNNEI. Trimming took off 3 bases at V and 4 bases at J, with 12 bases between the two ends. The CDR3 nucleotides are TGTGCCAGCAGTGAGAGTCTGGCGATCACCGGGGAGCTGTTTTTT. It encodes CASSESLAITGELFF.

The chain has TRBV10-3 and TRBJ2-7, with 7 bases identical to TRBD1. Germline loops: CDR1 ENHRY, CDR2 SYGVKD. V gave up 11 bases and J gave up 2 bases; unmatched junction bases: 12. CDR3 length: 14 amino acids. The CDR3 DNA sequence: TGTGCCGTACACGAGACAGGGAAACCCTACGAGCAGTACTTC. It translates to CAVHETGKPYEQYF.